Here is one T cell receptor (beta chain) with its context. Germline-derived CDR1 and CDR2 are MNHEY and SMNVEV (reference sequence). There are 15 residues in the CDR3. Trimming stripped 7 bases from V and 3 bases from J, with 18 bases between. The data stem from a study of control samples from healthy donors and cancer patients. Here immunoSEQ multiplex PCR was the method, and the copy in TCRdb shows in-frame clones only, minus some. The table shows around 49,000 clones, with approximately 89% occurring only once. Sequenced: PBMCs. The V and J genes are TRBV27 and TRBJ1-1; D is uncertain. The TCR originated in a man aged 40-50 years with colorectal cancer. For the CDR3, the DNA is TGTGCCAGCACCCGAAGGGCGGGTCTGCACACTGAAGCTTTCTTT. It translates to CASTRRAGLHTEAFF.